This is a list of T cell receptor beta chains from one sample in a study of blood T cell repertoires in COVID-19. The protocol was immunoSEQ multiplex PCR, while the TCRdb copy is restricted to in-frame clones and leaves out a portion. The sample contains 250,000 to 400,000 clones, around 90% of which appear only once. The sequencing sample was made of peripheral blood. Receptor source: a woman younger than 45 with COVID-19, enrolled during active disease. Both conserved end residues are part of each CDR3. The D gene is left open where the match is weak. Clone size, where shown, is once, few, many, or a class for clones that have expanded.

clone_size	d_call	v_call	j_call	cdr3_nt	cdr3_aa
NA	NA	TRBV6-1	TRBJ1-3	TGTGCCAGCAGTGAAGGGTTGTCAGGGCTTTCTGGAAACACCATATATTTT	CASSEGLSGLSGNTIYF
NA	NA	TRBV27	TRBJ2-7	TGTGCCAGCAGTTTATGGGCAGAGAAAACGAGCGAGCAGTACTTC	CASSLWAEKTSEQYF
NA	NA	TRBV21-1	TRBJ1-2	TGTGCCAGCAGCAAAGTCGTCAGGGGTGGCTACACCTTC	CASSKVVRGGYTF
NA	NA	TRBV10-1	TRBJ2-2	TGCGCCAGCAGTACTCCGGAGTCCCCCGGGGAGCTGTTTTTT	CASSTPESPGELFF
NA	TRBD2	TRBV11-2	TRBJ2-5	TGTGCCAGCAGCTTAGATAGTAGCGGGAGTGAGGAGACCCAGTACTTC	CASSLDSSGSEETQYF
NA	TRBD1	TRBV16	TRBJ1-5	TGTGCCAGCAGCCAAGACAGGGCCCAGCCCCAGCATTTT	CASSQDRAQPQHF
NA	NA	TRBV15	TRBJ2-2	TGTGCCACCAGCAGAAGAGGGCTAGCGAACACCGGGGAGCTGTTTTTT	CATSRRGLANTGELFF
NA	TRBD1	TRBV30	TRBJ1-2	TGTGCCTGGAGGGATCCGGGACAGGGTAATACGATTGACGGCTACACCTTC	CAWRDPGQGNTIDGYTF
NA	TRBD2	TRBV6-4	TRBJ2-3	TGTGCCAGCAGGGCTACTAGCGGGTACACAGATACGCAGTATTTT	CASRATSGYTDTQYF
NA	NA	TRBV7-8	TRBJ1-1	TGTGCCAGCAGCTTATTTCAGGTTGGCGTGAGCACTGAAGCTTTCTTT	CASSLFQVGVSTEAFF
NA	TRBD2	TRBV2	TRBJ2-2	TGTGCCAGCAGGCGGACTAGCGGGAGGGTAACCGGGGAGCTGTTTTTT	CASRRTSGRVTGELFF
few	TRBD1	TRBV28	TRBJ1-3	TGTGCCAGCAGTATGACAGGGTCAGGAAACACCATATATTTT	CASSMTGSGNTIYF
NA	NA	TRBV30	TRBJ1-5	TGTGCCTGGAGGACAGGTGGGGACAGCAATCAGCCCCAGCATTTT	CAWRTGGDSNQPQHF
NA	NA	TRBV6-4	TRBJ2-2	TGTGCCAGCAGTGAAGGGAGATCCACCGGGGAGCTGTTTTTT	CASSEGRSTGELFF
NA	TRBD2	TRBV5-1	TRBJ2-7	TGCGCCAGCAGCTTGCATCCTAGCGGAGATTACGAGCAGTACTTC	CASSLHPSGDYEQYF
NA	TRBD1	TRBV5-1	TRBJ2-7	TGCGCCAGCAGCCCGGCGGGACAGGGTGGCCGCGAGCAGTACTTC	CASSPAGQGGREQYF
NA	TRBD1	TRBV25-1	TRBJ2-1	TGTGCCAGCAGTGAAATCCGGACAGGGGGCAATGAGCAGTTCTTC	CASSEIRTGGNEQFF
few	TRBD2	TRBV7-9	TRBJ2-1	TGTGCCAGTAGCGGGAGAACCTACAATGAGCAGTTCTTC	CASSGRTYNEQFF
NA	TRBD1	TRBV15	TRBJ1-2	TGTGCCACCAGCAGAGGGACAGGGGGTAACTATGGCTACACCTTC	CATSRGTGGNYGYTF
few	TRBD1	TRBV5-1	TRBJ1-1	TGCGCCAGCAGCGCGGAACAGGGGAGGACTGAAGCTTTCTTT	CASSAEQGRTEAFF
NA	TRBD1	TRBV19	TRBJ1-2	TGTGCCAGTCGGGACAGTTCCCACTGGGGCTACACCTTC	CASRDSSHWGYTF
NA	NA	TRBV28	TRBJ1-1	TGTGCCAGCAGTTTTAGGGGCTCAGAAGCTTTCTTT	CASSFRGSEAFF
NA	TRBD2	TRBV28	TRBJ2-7	TGTGCCAGCAGGTCTTCGGGGACTAGCGCGGGCGAGCAGTACTTC	CASRSSGTSAGEQYF
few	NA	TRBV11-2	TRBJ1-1	TGTGCCAGCAGCTTAGATCACTACGATTTAGTGCAGAACACTGAAGCTTTCTTT	CASSLDHYDLVQNTEAFF
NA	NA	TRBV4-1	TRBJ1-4	TGCGCCAGCAGCCTGGAGGAGATGGCAACTAATGAAAAACTGTTTTTT	CASSLEEMATNEKLFF
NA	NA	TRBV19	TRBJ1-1	TGTGCCAGTACCCAAAGTAGTTCGGGGAACACTGAAGCTTTCTTT	CASTQSSSGNTEAFF
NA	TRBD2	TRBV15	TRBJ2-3	TGTGCCACCAGCAAGCTAGGGACTAGCGGCACAGATACGCAGTATTTT	CATSKLGTSGTDTQYF
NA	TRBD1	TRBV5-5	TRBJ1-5	TGTGCCAGCAGCTTGAATCCTGACAGGGTCACCAGCAATCAGCCCCAGCATTTT	CASSLNPDRVTSNQPQHF
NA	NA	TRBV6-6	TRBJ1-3	TGTGCCAGCAGTTCCGCTCGTACTGCCTCTGGAAACACCATATATTTT	CASSSARTASGNTIYF
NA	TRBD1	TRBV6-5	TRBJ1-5	TGTGCCAGCAGGGGCGGACAGGGCTACTATCAGCCCCAGCATTTT	CASRGGQGYYQPQHF
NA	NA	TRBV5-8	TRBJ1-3	TGTGCCAGCAGCCCACTCGGGGTTGGAAACACCATATATTTT	CASSPLGVGNTIYF
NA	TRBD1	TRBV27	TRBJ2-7	TGTGCCAGCAGTAGCCTAGGGACAGGGACCCACGAGCAGTACTTC	CASSSLGTGTHEQYF
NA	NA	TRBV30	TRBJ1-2	TGTGCCCGGCGGCCGCAGAAAGTATATGGCTACACCTTC	CARRPQKVYGYTF
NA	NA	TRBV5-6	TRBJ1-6	TGTGCCAGCAGCGCCGGGACATTTAACCCACCCCTCCACTTT	CASSAGTFNPPLHF
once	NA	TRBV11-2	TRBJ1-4	TGTGCCAGCAGCCCCCCAGGAACAGGGCTGGGTTGGGGTGAAAAACTGTTTTTT	CASSPPGTGLGWGEKLFF
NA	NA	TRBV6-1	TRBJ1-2	TGTGCCAGCAGTGAAGTCCATTACTTCTCCTATGGCTACACCTTC	CASSEVHYFSYGYTF
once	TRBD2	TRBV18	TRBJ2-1	TGTGCCAGCTCCCGACTAGCGGGATTGTCGCAGTTCTTC	CASSRLAGLSQFF
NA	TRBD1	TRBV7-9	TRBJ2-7	TGTGCCAGCAGCTCCCCGGACAGGGGGCGCGTGTACGAGCAGTACTTC	CASSSPDRGRVYEQYF
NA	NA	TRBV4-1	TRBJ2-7	TGCGCCAGCAGCCAAGTGGGGCCGGGCCACTCCTACGAGCAGTACTTC	CASSQVGPGHSYEQYF
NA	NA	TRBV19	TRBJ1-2	TGTGCCAGTAGTATAGTGGTCCGACAGGAGGTCTATGGCTACACCTTC	CASSIVVRQEVYGYTF
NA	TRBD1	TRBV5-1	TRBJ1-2	TGCGCCAGCAGTCCGCGGACAAACAGGGGTGACTATGGCTACACCTTC	CASSPRTNRGDYGYTF
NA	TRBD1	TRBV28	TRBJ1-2	TGTGCCAGCAGAATAGCAGGGGGCCATGGCTACACCTTC	CASRIAGGHGYTF
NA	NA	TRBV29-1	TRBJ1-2	TGCAGCGTCTCCCTACAGAACTATGGCTACACCTTC	CSVSLQNYGYTF
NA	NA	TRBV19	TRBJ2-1	TGTGCCAGTAGTATGAACGGGATCTCCTACAATGAGCAGTTCTTC	CASSMNGISYNEQFF
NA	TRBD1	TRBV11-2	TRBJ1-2	TGTGCCAGCAGCTTCGGGACAGGGGGCGGGTATGGCTACACCTTC	CASSFGTGGGYGYTF
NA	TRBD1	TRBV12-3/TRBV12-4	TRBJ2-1	TGTGCCAGCAGTTTGGGACAGTTCAATGAGCAGTTCTTC	CASSLGQFNEQFF
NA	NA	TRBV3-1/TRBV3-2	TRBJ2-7	TGTGCCAGCAGCCAAGCAGACGGGAGTTCCTACGAGCAGTACTTC	CASSQADGSSYEQYF